The 19 T cell receptor beta chains in this list originate from one sample, sequenced in a study of human T cells and chemical hapten exposure. MiXCR, run by TCRdb on the RACE reads, gives a single entry per CDR3 protein. The table includes more than 100,000 distinct CDR3 sequences, about 11% detected once. Time point: patch test 3, about 24 weeks after DPC sensitization. Noted treatment: therapeutic diphenylcyclopropenone sensitization with weekly scalp DPC. Sample: whole blood, taken in connection with sensitization to the hapten diphenylcyclopropenone (DPC). These receptors came from a woman between 45 and 65 years old with alopecia areata. Some clones in this sample may be carry-over from other donors' samples.

This clonotype was picked up a small number of times. The chain carries TRBV20-1 and TRBJ2-3; TRBD2 matches at 7 bases. Per germline, CDR1 DFQATT and CDR2 SNEGSKA (reference sequence). CDR3 length equals 15 residues. Trimming removed 6 bases from V and 2 bases from J; junction bases left unmatched: 11. The CDR3 DNA follows: TGCAGTGCCCCCCTGGGAGCGGGGCTCACAGATACGCAGTATTTT. Protein sequence: CSAPLGAGLTDTQYF.

In its sample, this clonotype was seen a few times. The chain has TRBV12-3 or TRBV12-4 and TRBJ2-3; 11 nucleotides line up with TRBD1. Trimming took 4 bases from V and 6 from J; bases not matched to a gene: 9. The CDR3 consists of 16 residues. Written as DNA, the CDR3 is TGTGCCAGCAGTTCCCCCGGACAGGGGGCAGGGGATACGCAGTATTTT. Amino acids: CASSSPGQGAGDTQYF.

This clonotype was seen ten or more times. V and J are TRBV6-5 and TRBJ1-2, with 9 positions matching TRBD1. The CDR3 loop spans 14 amino acids. Germline CDR1 and CDR2: MNHEY and SVGAGI. Trimming cost V 4 bases and J 6 bases; bases outside gene matches: 6. This CDR3 is CASSSLRTGDGYTF. The CDR3 region has the DNA TGTGCCAGCAGTTCATTACGGACAGGGGATGGCTACACCTTC.

This clonotype has more than one count but fewer than ten. The J gene is TRBJ2-7, the V gene TRBV6-5; tentatively, D is TRBD2 (6 bases). The CDR3 length is 14 residues. V lost 5 bases to trimming and J lost 4 bases, with 15 bases between them. Looked up from germline, CDR1 is MNHEY and CDR2 is SVGAGI. The CDR3, as DNA: TGTGCCAGCAGTACGGCCGGGACTTCGTACGAGCAGTACTTC. It is translated as CASSTAGTSYEQYF.

DNA of the CDR3: TGTGCCAGCCACGGCGGGACCGGGGGGACCCAGTACTTC. This gives the protein CASHGGTGGTQYF. This chain joins TRBV5-6 and TRBJ2-5; TRBD2 is a possible D gene (6 bases). The CDR3 has 13 residues. Germline values: CDR1 SGHDT, CDR2 YYEEEE. The V end was cut by 7 bases, the J end by 7 bases, with 17 bases between.

CDR3 bases: TGTGCCAGCAGCCCCAGGGGGGCGAACCCCTCTGGAAACACCATATATTTT. It translates to CASSPRGANPSGNTIYF. J is TRBJ1-3 and V is TRBV5-4; 7 bases agree with TRBD1. The ends lost 4 bases at V and 0 bases at J; junction bases unmatched: 10. The length of the CDR3 is 17 residues. The germline gives CDR1 SGHNT, CDR2 YYREEE (reference sequence).

This clonotype was counted a few times. The genes are TRBV13 and TRBJ2-1; the match to TRBD1 covers 7 bases. The CDR3 has 14 residues. Per germline, CDR1 PRHDT and CDR2 FYEKMQ (reference sequence). Trimming took 5 bases from V and 8 from J; bases not matched to a gene: 9. CDR3 residues: CASSPRQGWDEQFF. In DNA, the CDR3 is TGTGCCAGCAGCCCGAGACAGGGTTGGGATGAGCAGTTCTTC.

This clonotype was counted at least ten times. V gene TRBV20-1 combines with J gene TRBJ2-1; D gene ambiguous. Germline V lookup: CDR1 DFQATT, CDR2 SNEGSKA (reference sequence). This CDR3 is built from 10 residues. V shed 8 bases and J shed 8 bases, with 10 bases lying between them. CDR3 in DNA: TGCAGTATCCGAACCGATGAGCAGTTCTTC. Translation gives CSIRTDEQFF.

The chain couples TRBV5-1 to TRBJ2-2, with D possibly matching TRBD1 (6 bases). The CDR3 contains 15 residues. Trimming took 0 bases from V and 3 from J, leaving 9 bases between them. Germline CDR1 is SGHRS and CDR2 is YFSETQ. In DNA, the CDR3 is TGCGCCAGCAGCTTGGAGGCAGGGGACACCGGGGAGCTGTTTTTT. Protein: CASSLEAGDTGELFF.

The rearrangement joins TRBV10-3 to TRBJ2-7; maybe TRBD2 (6 bases). The germline CDR1 and CDR2 sequences are ENHRY and SYGVKD. CDR3 length equals 14 residues. Trimming took 2 bases from V and 2 from J, leaving 10 bases between them. In DNA, the CDR3 is TGTGCCATCAGTGAGCGCGGGACTGCCTACGAGCAGTACTTC. Its translation is CAISERGTAYEQYF.

This clonotype was recorded a few times. The chain carries TRBV20-1 and TRBJ2-1; 8 positions match TRBD2. Per the germline V gene, CDR1 is DFQATT and CDR2 is SNEGSKA (reference sequence). The CDR3 is 15 residues long. The V segment lost 6 bases and the J segment 8 bases; nucleotides outside the gene matches: 15. The CDR3 region has the DNA TGCAGTGCCCACCGGGCGGGGGGTTTTCGCGATGAGCAGTTCTTC. Amino acids: CSAHRAGGFRDEQFF.

This clonotype was detected many times. The J gene is TRBJ2-5, the V gene TRBV10-1; TRBD1 matches 8 bases. CDR1 is WNHNN, CDR2 SYGVQD, per germline (reference sequence). The CDR3 is 14 amino acids. J was trimmed by 5 bases and V by 3 bases; bases with no gene match: 5. The CDR3 DNA reads TGCGCCAGCAGTGAAGCAGGGGGCAAGGAGACCCAGTACTTC. The encoded protein is CASSEAGGKETQYF.

There are a few counts of this clonotype. The V call is TRBV5-1, the J call TRBJ1-1, with 8 bases fitting TRBD1. The CDR3 runs 15 residues. V was pared by 3 bases and J by 4 bases, with 8 bases of the junction left unmatched. Germline V gene data show CDR1 as SGHRS and CDR2 as YFSETQ. DNA of the CDR3: TGCGCCAGCAGCTCCTCACAGGGGGGGGCCACTGAAGCTTTCTTT. Translating gives CASSSSQGGATEAFF. The entire variable domain, with the rest obtained from reference TRBV5-1 and TRBJ1-1, is as follows: KAGVTQTPRYLIKTRGQQVTLSCSPISGHRSVSWYQQTPGQGLQFLFEYFSETQRNKGNFPGRFSGRQFSNSRSEMNVSTLELGDSALYLCASSSSQGGATEAFFGQGTRLTVV.

The chain carries TRBV12-3 or TRBV12-4 and TRBJ1-1; D unresolved. V lost 1 base and J lost 2, with 5 bases in between. The CDR3 runs 13 residues. The CDR3 DNA follows: TGTGCCAGCAGTTTAGGATCAAACACTGAAGCTTTCTTT. It codes for CASSLGSNTEAFF.

Ten or more counts support this clonotype. DNA of the CDR3: TGTGCCAGCAGTTTGATGGCGGGAGGGACCTACGAGCAGTACTTC. It yields the protein CASSLMAGGTYEQYF. This chain links TRBV27 with TRBJ2-7, with 9 bases identical to TRBD2. CDR3 size: 15 residues. V shed 3 bases, J shed 2 bases, and the junction held 5 bases outside the gene matches. The germline V gene has CDR1 MNHEY and CDR2 SMNVEV (reference sequence).

This clonotype has more than one count but fewer than ten. The chain links TRBV7-9 to TRBJ1-1; D not certain. From germline, CDR1 is SEHNR and CDR2 FQNEAQ (reference sequence). V was cut by 5 bases and J by 1 base, with 11 bases left in between. The CDR3 length is 14 residues. CDR3 amino acids: CASSRPASNTEAFF. CDR3 nucleotide sequence: TGTGCCAGCAGCCGTCCCGCATCGAACACTGAAGCTTTCTTT.

This CDR3 reads CSALPGTGSQPQHF. The CDR3 DNA follows: TGCAGTGCGCTTCCCGGGACAGGGAGTCAGCCCCAGCATTTT. The chain joins TRBV20-1 to TRBJ1-5, with TRBD1 matching over 9 bases. The V and J ends lost 6 bases and 6 bases, in that order; junction bases with no gene match: 9. The CDR3 is 14 residues long. The germline V gene has CDR1 DFQATT and CDR2 SNEGSKA (reference sequence).

The rearrangement links TRBV29-1 to TRBJ2-7, with 10 nucleotides matching TRBD1. The CDR3 sequence is 12 residues long. Losses at the gene ends were 6 bases for V and 6 bases for J; bases not matched to a gene: 5. Germline CDR1 SQVTM, CDR2 ANQGSEA. The CDR3 region is CSVRTGGAEQYF. CDR3 sequence (DNA): TGCAGCGTCAGGACAGGGGGTGCCGAGCAGTACTTC.

Ten or more counts support this clonotype. The gene calls are TRBV7-3 and TRBJ2-3; tentative D call: TRBD1 (6 bases). Germline V CDR1 and CDR2: SGHTA, FQGTGA. V was shortened by 5 bases and J by 5 bases, with 14 bases between the two germline ends. The CDR3 is 14 residues long. CDR3 amino acids: CASSPGQGLDTQYF. For the CDR3, the DNA is TGTGCCAGCAGCCCAGGCCAGGGGCTAGATACGCAGTATTTT.